This TCR beta chain is drawn from a study of T cells in Graves' hyperthyroidism and ophthalmopathy. In the study overall: Upon initial diagnosis and before any treatment, peripheral blood was collected.

Uncontrolled infection, other autoimmune disease, pregnancy or lactation excluded patients. Germline V gene lookup returns CDR1 SGHRS and CDR2 YFSETQ. The CDR3 is made up of 14 amino acids. V was cut by 2 bases and J by 8 bases, with 16 bases left in between. Notes on the study in general: Most thyroid-expanded clonotypes above 0.001 were also found in blood. With a median lead of about six months before onset, the model predicted ophthalmopathy.

Authors of the study amplified TCR beta CDR3 regions from RNA transcripts. Researchers ran a first-round RT-PCR on the TCR CDR3 using the HTBI primer set. TCRdb passed the multiplex PCR reads through MiXCR, listing each CDR3 protein once. The repertoire holds 30,000 to 40,000 distinct CDR3 sequences, with approximately 52% as singletons. This clonotype was recorded many times. The antigen is undetermined. The chain combines TRBV5-1 with TRBJ1-2; D is perhaps TRBD1 (5 bases). Sequenced material: blood. This TCR came from a man aged 35-49 years with Graves' ophthalmopathy. CDR3 amino acids: CASSLAGGGPGYTF. CDR3 nucleotide sequence: TGCGCCAGCAGCTTAGCCGGGGGTGGACCGGGCTACACCTTC.